This entry is about one T cell receptor beta chain. Its matching antigen is unknown. In germline, CDR1 is LNHDA, CDR2 SQIVND (reference sequence). The V end lost 4 bases, the J end lost 1 base, and 13 bases lay between the germline ends. CDR3 length: 15 residues. Assay used: immunoSEQ multiplex PCR; TCRdb lists only in-frame clones, some missing. The sample records 190,000 or so clones, under 95% being singletons. The source of the sample is a study of T cell responses to AZD1222 COVID-19 vaccine. Study findings and constraints: Reports say nearly half of spike-specific TCRs go after unmutated variant regions. The donors showed a predominance of white British ancestry and of females, with possible underestimation of clonal diversity.

V gene TRBV19 combines with J gene TRBJ1-1; D gene unclear. The receptor was derived from an adult who received the AZD1222 COVID-19 vaccine. The specimen was peripheral blood, collected 28 days after the second AZD1222 dose. The DNA for the CDR3 is TGTGCCAGTAGTACACCCGATGGGAGGAACACTGAAGCTTTCTTT. Protein sequence: CASSTPDGRNTEAFF.